A selection of T cell receptor beta chains follows, all from one sample in a study of cytomegalovirus exposure and HLA in healthy donors. Assay: immunoSEQ multiplex PCR; the TCRdb copy retains only in-frame clones and omits some. Of approximately 160,000 clones listed, approximately 80% are singletons. The sequenced material came from PBMCs. These receptors all come from a male donor in good health and CMV-seropositive. The CDR3 runs from the conserved cysteine through the conserved F or W. D genes are given only for firm matches. Some rows mark clone size as missing; the rest say once, few, many or name a class of expanded clone.

clone_size,cdr3_length,d_call,v_call,j_call,cdr3_aa,cdr3_nt
.,12,.,TRBV5-8,TRBJ2-5,CASSLILETQYF,TGTGCCAGCAGCTTAATCCTGGAGACCCAGTACTTC
.,13,TRBD1,TRBV30,TRBJ2-5,CAWIGQDQETQYF,TGTGCCTGGATAGGACAGGACCAAGAGACCCAGTACTTC
.,11,.,TRBV20-1,TRBJ2-3,CSAPITDTQYF,TGCAGTGCTCCCATCACAGATACGCAGTATTTT
.,15,.,TRBV7-2,TRBJ1-1,CASSLGQEGSNEAFF,TGTGCCAGCAGCTTAGGCCAGGAAGGATCCAATGAAGCTTTCTTT
.,15,TRBD2,TRBV2,TRBJ2-7,CASSELAGNLYEQYF,TGTGCCAGCAGTGAGCTAGCGGGGAACCTCTACGAGCAGTACTTC
.,16,.,TRBV19,TRBJ2-3,CASTSGRILGTDTQYF,TGTGCCAGTACCTCAGGGCGGATTCTGGGGACAGATACGCAGTATTTT
.,14,TRBD1,TRBV30,TRBJ1-6,CAWTPDRGGSPLHF,TGTGCCTGGACCCCGGACAGGGGAGGTTCACCCCTCCACTTT
.,14,.,TRBV9,TRBJ1-1,CASSAGQTNTEAFF,TGTGCCAGCAGCGCCGGACAGACGAACACTGAAGCTTTCTTT
.,14,.,TRBV21-1,TRBJ1-5,CASSRDRRFQPQHF,TGTGCCAGCAGCCGGGACAGGAGGTTTCAGCCCCAGCATTTT
few,18,.,TRBV27,TRBJ1-6,CAGPVRSPNMGGNSPLHF,TGTGCCGGGCCTGTCCGTAGCCCAAACATGGGAGGGAATTCACCCCTCCACTTT
.,15,.,TRBV25-1,TRBJ1-2,CASSEIDSSNYGYTF,TGTGCCAGCAGTGAGATTGACAGCAGTAACTATGGCTACACCTTC
.,11,.,TRBV6-6,TRBJ1-1,CASRRGAEAFF,TGTGCCAGCAGAAGGGGCGCTGAAGCTTTCTTT
.,14,.,TRBV19,TRBJ1-1,CASSIRGQNTEAFF,TGTGCCAGTAGTATCAGGGGCCAGAACACTGAAGCTTTCTTT
.,15,TRBD2,TRBV6-5,TRBJ2-1,CASSYEAGGMDEQFF,TGTGCCAGCAGTTACGAAGCGGGGGGGATGGATGAGCAGTTCTTC
.,14,TRBD2,TRBV6-1,TRBJ2-4,CASSGTGLAGGRYF,TGTGCCAGCAGTGGGACGGGACTAGCGGGGGGGCGATATTTC
.,14,TRBD2,TRBV4-1,TRBJ2-5,CASSPLGGRETQYF,TGCGCCAGCAGCCCCCTCGGGGGGAGGGAGACCCAGTACTTC
.,13,TRBD1,TRBV19,TRBJ2-7,CASSRQGSYEQYF,TGTGCCAGTTCCCGACAGGGCTCCTACGAGCAGTACTTC
.,11,.,TRBV5-4,TRBJ2-7,CASSDSYEQYF,TGTGCCAGCAGCGACAGCTACGAGCAGTACTTC
.,14,.,TRBV12-5,TRBJ1-3,CASALGPSGNTIYF,TGTGCTAGTGCCCTGGGGCCCTCTGGAAACACCATATATTTT
.,13,.,TRBV4-3,TRBJ2-5,CASSQVPRETQYF,TGCGCCAGCAGCCAAGTCCCCAGGGAGACCCAGTACTTC
once,17,TRBD1,TRBV6-1,TRBJ1-5,CASSGRGQVNSNQPQHF,TGTGCCAGCAGTGGGAGGGGACAGGTTAATAGCAATCAGCCCCAGCATTTT
.,14,.,TRBV30,TRBJ2-1,CAWNRGSSYNEQFF,TGTGCCTGGAACCGGGGGAGCTCCTACAATGAGCAGTTCTTC
few,14,.,TRBV29-1,TRBJ2-7,CSVHETGKDYEQYF,TGCAGCGTTCATGAAACAGGGAAGGACTACGAGCAGTACTTC
few,14,.,TRBV7-6,TRBJ2-7,CASSQTLTRYEQYF,TGTGCCAGCTCCCAGACTCTGACCCGCTACGAGCAGTACTTC
once,11,.,TRBV7-9,TRBJ1-2,CSSTPDYGYTF,TGTTCCAGCACTCCAGACTATGGCTACACCTTC
.,12,.,TRBV7-2,TRBJ1-5,CASSLDSQPQHF,TGTGCCAGCAGCTTAGACAGTCAGCCCCAGCATTTT
.,14,TRBD1,TRBV6-5,TRBJ1-1,CASSRDREDTEAFF,TGTGCCAGCAGTCGGGACAGGGAAGACACTGAAGCTTTCTTT
.,14,TRBD1,TRBV4-3,TRBJ1-1,CASSQDRGNTEAFF,TGCGCCAGCAGCCAGGACAGGGGGAACACTGAAGCTTTCTTT
.,14,.,TRBV7-9,TRBJ2-3,CASTLDSTTDTQYF,TGTGCCAGCACCCTCGACTCCACCACAGATACGCAGTATTTT
.,15,.,TRBV6-5,TRBJ1-1,CASSFITGRNTEAFF,TGTGCCAGCAGCTTCATTACAGGCAGGAACACTGAAGCTTTCTTT
.,11,.,TRBV2,TRBJ1-5,CASSEGRPQHF,TGTGCCAGCAGTGAGGGCAGGCCCCAGCATTTT
.,14,.,TRBV5-4,TRBJ2-3,CASSLVSLTDTQYF,TGTGCCAGCAGCTTGGTTTCATTGACAGATACGCAGTATTTT
.,16,.,TRBV9,TRBJ2-1,CASSVGGDPPYNEQFF,TGTGCCAGCAGCGTAGGGGGGGACCCCCCATACAATGAGCAGTTCTTC
.,15,.,TRBV4-2,TRBJ1-2,CASSHARSINYGYTF,TGTGCCAGCAGCCATGCCCGGTCGATAAACTATGGCTACACCTTC
few,11,.,TRBV2,TRBJ1-1,CASSEGRGPFF,TGTGCCAGCAGCGAGGGGAGGGGACCTTTCTTT
.,16,TRBD1,TRBV4-2,TRBJ2-2,CASSPDRDRGTGELFF,TGTGCCAGCAGCCCAGACCGGGACAGGGGCACCGGGGAGCTGTTTTTT
.,12,TRBD1,TRBV9,TRBJ2-1,CASSAGGREQFF,TGTGCCAGCAGCGCAGGGGGACGTGAGCAGTTCTTC